The 3 T cell receptor beta chains below all came from one sample that was sequenced in a study of persistence of HIV-infected CD4 T cells. Sequencing used immunoSEQ version 4 in survey mode. The assay was immunoSEQ multiplex PCR, and TCRdb's table has in-frame clones only and misses some. This sample has around 39,000 clones, with around 89% found just once. The antigens these receptors bind are not known. Cells were stimulated nonspecifically with anti-CD3/anti-CD28 magnetic beads. Sorting of responding CD4+ T cells relied on upregulated CD40 ligand together with CD69. The sequenced sample was CD4+ T cells sorted from PBMCs after approximately 18-hour stimulation, obtained from a patient who received antiretroviral therapy. These TCRs come from an adult man with HIV who was CMV-seropositive.

This clone appeared once. The V call is TRBV19, the J call TRBJ1-2; TRBD1 is a possible D gene (6 bases). CDR1 and CDR2 (germline): LNHDA, SQIVND (reference sequence). The V gene lost 8 bases and the J gene lost 6 bases, with 19 bases spanning the gap. The CDR3 consists of 14 residues. The CDR3 nucleotides are TGTGCCAGTGGATTACAGGGTTTGGTGGATGGCTACACCTTC. It codes for CASGLQGLVDGYTF. Looking up the rest from reference TRBV19 and TRBJ1-2 gives the full variable domain: DGGITQSPKYLFRKEGQNVTLSCEQNLNHDAMYWYRQDPGQGLRLIYYSQIVNDFQKGDIAEGYSVSREKKESFPLTVTSAQKNPTAFYLCASGLQGLVDGYTFGSGTRLTVV.

This clone was picked up a small number of times. The chain joins TRBV6-1 to TRBJ2-2, with a tentative D call TRBD2 (5 bases). V lost 3 bases and J lost 4, with 12 bases in between. The CDR3 consists of 15 residues. Germline CDR1 reads MNHNS; CDR2 reads SASEGT. CDR3 amino acids: CASSDTRKGTGELFF. DNA of the CDR3: TGTGCCAGCAGTGATACTAGGAAGGGCACCGGGGAGCTGTTTTTT.

The rearrangement uses TRBV18 and TRBJ2-1, with D perhaps being TRBD1 or TRBD2 (5 bases each). The CDR3 runs 13 residues. CDR1 and CDR2 (germline): KGHSH, LQKENI. The V and J ends lost 1 base and 6 bases respectively, with 7 bases between them. The CDR3 here is CASSPRDVNEQFF. DNA for the CDR3: TGTGCCAGCTCACCACGGGACGTCAATGAGCAGTTCTTC.